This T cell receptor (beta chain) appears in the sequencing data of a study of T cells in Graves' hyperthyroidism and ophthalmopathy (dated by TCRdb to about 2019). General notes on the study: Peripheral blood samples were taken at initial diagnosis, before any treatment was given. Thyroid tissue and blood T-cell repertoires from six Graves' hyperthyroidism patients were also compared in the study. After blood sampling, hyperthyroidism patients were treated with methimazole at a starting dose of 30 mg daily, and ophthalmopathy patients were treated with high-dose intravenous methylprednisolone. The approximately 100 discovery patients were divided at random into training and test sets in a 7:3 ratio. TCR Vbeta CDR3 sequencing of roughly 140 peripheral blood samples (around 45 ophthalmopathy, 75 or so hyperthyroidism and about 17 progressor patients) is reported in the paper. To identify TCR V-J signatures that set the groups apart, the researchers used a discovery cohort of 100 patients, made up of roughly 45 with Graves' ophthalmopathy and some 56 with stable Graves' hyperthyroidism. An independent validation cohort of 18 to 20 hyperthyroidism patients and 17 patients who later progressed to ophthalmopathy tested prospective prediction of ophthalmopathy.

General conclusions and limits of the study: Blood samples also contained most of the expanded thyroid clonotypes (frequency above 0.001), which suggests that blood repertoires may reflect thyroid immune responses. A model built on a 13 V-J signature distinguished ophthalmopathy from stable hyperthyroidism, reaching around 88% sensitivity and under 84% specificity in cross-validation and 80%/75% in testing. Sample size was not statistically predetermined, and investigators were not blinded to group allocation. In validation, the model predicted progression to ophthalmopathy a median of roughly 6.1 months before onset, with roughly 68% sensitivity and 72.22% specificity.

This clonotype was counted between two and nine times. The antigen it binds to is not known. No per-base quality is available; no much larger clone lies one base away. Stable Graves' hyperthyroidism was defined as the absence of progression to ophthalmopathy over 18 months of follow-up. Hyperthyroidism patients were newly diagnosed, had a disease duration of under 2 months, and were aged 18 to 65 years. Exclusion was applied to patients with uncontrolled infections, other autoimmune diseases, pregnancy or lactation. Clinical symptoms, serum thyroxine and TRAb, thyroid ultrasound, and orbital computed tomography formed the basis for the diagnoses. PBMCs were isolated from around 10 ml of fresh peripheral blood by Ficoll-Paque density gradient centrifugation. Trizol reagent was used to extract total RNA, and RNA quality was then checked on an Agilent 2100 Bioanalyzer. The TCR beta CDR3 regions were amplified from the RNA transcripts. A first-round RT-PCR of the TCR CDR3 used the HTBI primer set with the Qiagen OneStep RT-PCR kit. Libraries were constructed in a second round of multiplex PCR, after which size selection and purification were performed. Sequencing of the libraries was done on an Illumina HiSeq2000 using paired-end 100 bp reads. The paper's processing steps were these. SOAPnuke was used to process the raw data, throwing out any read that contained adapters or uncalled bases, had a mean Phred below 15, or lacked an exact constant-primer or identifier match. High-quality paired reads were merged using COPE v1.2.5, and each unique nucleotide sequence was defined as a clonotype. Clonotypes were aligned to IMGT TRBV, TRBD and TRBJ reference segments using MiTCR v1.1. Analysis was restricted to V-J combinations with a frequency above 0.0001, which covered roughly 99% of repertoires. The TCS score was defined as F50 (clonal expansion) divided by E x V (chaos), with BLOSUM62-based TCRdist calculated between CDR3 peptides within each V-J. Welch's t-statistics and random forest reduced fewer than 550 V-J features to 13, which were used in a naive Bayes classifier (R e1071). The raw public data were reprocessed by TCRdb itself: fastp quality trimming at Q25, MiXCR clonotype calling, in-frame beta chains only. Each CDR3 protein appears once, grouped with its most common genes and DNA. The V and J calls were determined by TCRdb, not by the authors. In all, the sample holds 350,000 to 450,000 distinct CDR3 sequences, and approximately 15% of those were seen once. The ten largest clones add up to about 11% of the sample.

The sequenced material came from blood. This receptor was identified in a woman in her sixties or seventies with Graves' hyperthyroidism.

The DNA is TGTGCCACCAGTGATTCCCTGGGACTAGCGGGAGGGCAGCGTCACACCGGGGAGCTGTTTTTT. Its protein reads: CATSDSLGLAGGQRHTGELFF. The V and J segments used are TRBV24-1 and TRBJ2-2; 16 bases in the junction line up with TRBD2. V is pruned by 2 bases and J by 3 bases, leaving 11 bases of the junction without a gene match. Reading the germline V gene gives CDR1 KGHDR and CDR2 SFDVKD. Measured from the cysteine to the phenylalanine, the CDR3 is 21 residues long. Kept here is only the CDR3 DNA, which spans 63 bases and is read in frame from base 1.